The entry below describes one T cell receptor (beta chain). Clones were sequenced by immunoSEQ multiplex PCR, and TCRdb holds only the in-frame ones, with some missing. This repertoire shows around 280,000 clones, 88% found once; its top ten account for about 11%. This entry comes from a study of blood T cell repertoires in COVID-19. CDR1 MDHEN and CDR2 SYDVKM come from the germline V gene. The CDR3 contains 15 residues. V was cut by 7 bases and J by 5 bases, with 17 bases left in between. The J gene is TRBJ2-2, the V gene TRBV28, with no clear D. This receptor was obtained from a woman in her twenties or thirties with COVID-19, enrolled during active disease. Sequenced material: peripheral blood. CDR3 in amino acids: CASINEESRTGELFF. CDR3 sequence (DNA): TGTGCCAGCATTAACGAGGAGTCACGGACCGGGGAGCTGTTTTTT. The entire variable domain, with the rest obtained from reference TRBV28 and TRBJ2-2, is as follows: DVKVTQSSRYLVKRTGEKVFLECVQDMDHENMFWYRQDPGLGLRLIYFSYDVKMKEKGDIPEGYSVSREKKERFSLILESASTNQTSMYLCASINEESRTGELFFGEGSRLTVL.